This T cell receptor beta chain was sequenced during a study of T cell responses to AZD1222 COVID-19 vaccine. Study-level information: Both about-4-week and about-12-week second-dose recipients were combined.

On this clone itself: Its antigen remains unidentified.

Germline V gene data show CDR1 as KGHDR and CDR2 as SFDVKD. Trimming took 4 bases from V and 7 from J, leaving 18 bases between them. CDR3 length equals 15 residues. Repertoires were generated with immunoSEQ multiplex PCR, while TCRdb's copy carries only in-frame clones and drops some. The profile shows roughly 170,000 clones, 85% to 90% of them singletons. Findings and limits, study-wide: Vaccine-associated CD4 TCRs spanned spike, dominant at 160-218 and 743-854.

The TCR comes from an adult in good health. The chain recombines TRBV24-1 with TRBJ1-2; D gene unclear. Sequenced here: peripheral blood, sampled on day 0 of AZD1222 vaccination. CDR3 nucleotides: TGTGCCACCAGTGACCCCTCGGGAGGGAGACGTGGCTACACCTTC. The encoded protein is CATSDPSGGRRGYTF.